This TCR beta chain derives from a study of CD8 T cells in ankylosing spondylitis. Study observations and caveats: The study identified a TCR beta motif of roughly eight highly homologous variants that appeared characteristic of ankylosing spondylitis blood.

Points on this clonotype: Its antigen is unknown.

This CDR3 has 13 amino acids. Germline V CDR1 and CDR2: MNHEY, SVGEGT. Trimming cost V 7 bases and J 8 bases; bases outside gene matches: 5. Quantitative 5'-RACE was performed with molecular barcodes, and it yielded the TCR beta libraries. TCRdb reprocessed the 5' RACE reads with MiXCR, giving one entry per CDR3 protein. The table lists over 400,000 distinct CDR3 sequences, roughly 26% of them singletons. The chain is built from TRBV6-2 or TRBV6-3 and TRBJ2-1; 10 nucleotides line up with TRBD2. This receptor was identified in a male donor with ankylosing spondylitis. Sequencing was carried out using blood, either unsorted or a sorted T cell fraction (not recorded which). CDR3 sequence: CASKAGGPDEQFF. CDR3 bases: TGTGCCAGCAAAGCGGGAGGGCCCGATGAGCAGTTCTTC.